A selection of T cell receptor beta chains follows, all from one sample in a study of lymphopenia after photon versus proton radiotherapy. The repertoire was sequenced with immunoSEQ multiplex PCR; TCRdb's copy has only in-frame clones and lacks some. The sample yields about 45,000 clones, less than 90% seen once. Sequenced here: peripheral blood, sampled from a patient treated with photon-based radiotherapy. These receptors came from a man aged 40-49 years with gastric cancer. Both conserved end residues are part of each CDR3. Fields, in order: J gene, D gene, clone size, V gene, CDR3 length, CDR3 DNA, CDR3 protein. A D gene is named only where the DNA matches it firmly. The size field is filled for only some rows; it gives once, few, many or a size class.

>TRBJ2-3|TRBD1|few|TRBV13|16
TGTGCCAGCAGCACCCGACAGGGTTTTCGCACAGATACGCAGTATTTT
CASSTRQGFRTDTQYF
>TRBJ2-2|.|.|TRBV12-2|18
TGTGCAAGTCGCTCACCCTCTAGCGACCTAAAGAACACCGGGGAGCTGTTTTTT
CASRSPSSDLKNTGELFF
>TRBJ2-5|TRBD1|.|TRBV29-1|12
TGCAGCGTAGGGCACAGGGGAGAGACCCAGTACTTC
CSVGHRGETQYF
>TRBJ1-2|.|.|TRBV4-1|12
TGCGCCAGCAGCCAAGATGTTTATGGCTACACCTTC
CASSQDVYGYTF
>TRBJ1-2|TRBD1|.|TRBV11-2|14
TGTGCCAGCAGCTTCGGACAGGCTAACTATGGCTACACCTTC
CASSFGQANYGYTF
>TRBJ1-5|.|few|TRBV7-6|15
TGTGCCAGCAGCCCCCACGGGGGTAGCAATCAGCCCCAGCATTTT
CASSPHGGSNQPQHF
>TRBJ1-1|TRBD1|.|TRBV6-6|14
TGTGCCAGCAGGGGACAGGGGCGACGAACTGAAGCTTTCTTT
CASRGQGRRTEAFF
>TRBJ1-3|.|.|TRBV19|14
TGTGCCAGTAGGGGCCTTGGGTCTGGAAACACCATATATTTT
CASRGLGSGNTIYF
>TRBJ1-4|TRBD1|.|TRBV18|18
TGTGCCAGCTCACGCATGTCGGGACAGGGGGCAACTAATGAAAAACTGTTTTTT
CASSRMSGQGATNEKLFF
>TRBJ2-1|.|.|TRBV9|15
TGTGCCAGCAGCCCGACAGGAATCCCTTACAATGAGCAGTTCTTC
CASSPTGIPYNEQFF
>TRBJ2-7|.|.|TRBV6-5|12
TGTGCCAGCACTTCGGCCCACCACGAGCAGTACTTC
CASTSAHHEQYF
>TRBJ1-2|.|.|TRBV6-1|14
TGTGCCAGCAGTGAACCCCAGCGTTATTATGGCTACACCTTC
CASSEPQRYYGYTF
>TRBJ1-3|.|.|TRBV27|15
TGTGCCAGCAGTGAGAGACGGGCCTCTGGAAACACCATATATTTT
CASSERRASGNTIYF
>TRBJ2-7|.|.|TRBV6-1|12
TGTGCCAGCAGTAAAGGGTCCTACGAGCAGTACTTC
CASSKGSYEQYF
>TRBJ2-3|TRBD2|.|TRBV7-9|15
TGTGCCAGCAGCACCGGGGGGGCTTTGACAGATACGCAGTATTTT
CASSTGGALTDTQYF
>TRBJ2-3|.|.|TRBV30|16
TGTGCCTGGAGTGTATTTACAGGTCTGAGCACAGATACGCAGTATTTT
CAWSVFTGLSTDTQYF
>TRBJ2-5|TRBD2|.|TRBV7-9|16
TGTGCCAGCAGCTCCGGACTAGCGGGGGGTCTCGGGACCCAGTACTTC
CASSSGLAGGLGTQYF
>TRBJ2-7|.|.|TRBV5-1|15
TGCGCCAGCAGCTCCATGGGCGTGGGCACCTACGAGCAGTACTTC
CASSSMGVGTYEQYF
>TRBJ2-5|TRBD1|.|TRBV5-6|13
TGTGCCAGCAGCTTAGACAGGGGTGAGACCCAGTACTTC
CASSLDRGETQYF
>TRBJ1-1|.|.|TRBV18|13
TGTGCCAGCTCACTCCAGAAGAACACTGAAGCTTTCTTT
CASSLQKNTEAFF
>TRBJ1-3|TRBD1|.|TRBV30|13
TGTGCCTGGAGGGGACAGAAATGGAACACCATATATTTT
CAWRGQKWNTIYF
>TRBJ1-1|TRBD1|.|TRBV5-8|16
TGTGCCAGCAGCTTGTGGAGGGGACAGGGGAATACTGAAGCTTTCTTT
CASSLWRGQGNTEAFF
>TRBJ2-1|TRBD1|.|TRBV5-1|15
TGCGCCAGCAGCGCAACCGGGACAGACTACAATGAGCAGTTCTTC
CASSATGTDYNEQFF
>TRBJ1-5|TRBD1|few|TRBV6-6|16
TGTGCCAGCACTAACAGGGGGCTGGGTAGCAATCAGCCCCAGCATTTT
CASTNRGLGSNQPQHF
>TRBJ1-5|TRBD1|.|TRBV30|14
TGTGCCTGGAGTTCCGGACAGGGCAATCAGCCCCAGCATTTT
CAWSSGQGNQPQHF
>TRBJ2-5|.|.|TRBV12-5|15
TGTGCTAGTGGTTTACCGAACCCGGTCGGAGAGACCCAGTACTTC
CASGLPNPVGETQYF
>TRBJ2-1|.|.|TRBV11-3|12
TGTGCCAGCAGCTTGGACAGCAATGAGCAGTTCTTC
CASSLDSNEQFF
>TRBJ1-1|.|few|TRBV18|11
TGTGCCAGCTCAATAGGAAATGAAGCTTTCTTT
CASSIGNEAFF
>TRBJ1-2|.|.|TRBV4-1|14
TGCGCCAGCAGCCAAGATCTAGAGGGCAGAACTTACACCTTC
CASSQDLEGRTYTF
>TRBJ2-1|.|.|TRBV28|15
TGTGCCAGCAGTTTGGGTACGGGAGACTACAATGAGCAGTTCTTC
CASSLGTGDYNEQFF
>TRBJ1-1|.|.|TRBV9|14
TGTGCCAGCAGCGTAAGCGGGCAGGGCGGCGAAGCTTTCTTT
CASSVSGQGGEAFF
>TRBJ2-5|.|.|TRBV5-4|13
TGTGCCAGCAGCGGAACCGAGCCGGAGACCCAGTACTTC
CASSGTEPETQYF
>TRBJ2-7|TRBD1|.|TRBV7-9|15
TGTGCCAGCAGCAACGGACAGGGCCCACCCTACGAGCAGTACTTC
CASSNGQGPPYEQYF
>TRBJ2-1|.|.|TRBV11-2|12
TGTGCCAGCAGCCTCCGAGTGAATGAGCAGTTCTTC
CASSLRVNEQFF
>TRBJ1-2|.|.|TRBV6-5|13
TGTGCCAGCAGGTTCCCAGGGGCCTATGGCTACACCTTC
CASRFPGAYGYTF
>TRBJ2-7|TRBD1|.|TRBV5-4|15
TGTGCCAGCAGCCTCCGACAGGGGGGGTCCTACGAGCAGTACTTC
CASSLRQGGSYEQYF
>TRBJ2-5|.|.|TRBV7-2|15
TGTGCCAGCAGCCCAGAAGGGCGGGGAACTCAGACCCAGTACTTC
CASSPEGRGTQTQYF
>TRBJ1-6|.|medium-sized|TRBV7-8|13
TGTGCCAGCAGCTTAGCGAGGGATTCACCCCTCCACTTT
CASSLARDSPLHF
>TRBJ2-3|.|.|TRBV5-1|15
TGCGCCAGCAGCTTGGATTTGGACCCCGCAGATACGCAGTATTTT
CASSLDLDPADTQYF
>TRBJ2-5|.|.|TRBV4-3|15
TGCGCCAGCAGCCACCATGCGGGGGCGCGTGAGACCCAGTACTTC
CASSHHAGARETQYF
>TRBJ1-5|TRBD1|.|TRBV6-1|13
TGTGCCAGCTACAGGGGCAGCAGTCAGCCCCAGCATTTT
CASYRGSSQPQHF
>TRBJ2-7|TRBD2|.|TRBV7-2|14
TGTGCCAGCAGCTTACCTAGCGGGGTGGGCGAGCAGTACTTC
CASSLPSGVGEQYF
>TRBJ1-5|TRBD1|.|TRBV19|16
TGTGCCAGTAGTATAGCGGGACAGTATAGCAATCAGCCCCAGCATTTT
CASSIAGQYSNQPQHF
>TRBJ2-5|.|.|TRBV5-6|15
TGTGCCAGCAGCGACCTCGGAAGGGGCGGGGAGACCCAGTACTTC
CASSDLGRGGETQYF
>TRBJ1-2|.|.|TRBV10-3|15
TGTGCCATCAGTGAGGGGGACGGAATTAACTATGGCTACACCTTC
CAISEGDGINYGYTF
>TRBJ1-3|.|.|TRBV30|13
TGTGCCGCGAGGCAAAGCTCTGGAAACACCATATATTTT
CAARQSSGNTIYF
>TRBJ1-2|.|.|TRBV5-6|13
TGTGCCAGCAGCTTGGCCGGGTATTATGGCTACACCTTC
CASSLAGYYGYTF
>TRBJ1-2|.|.|TRBV10-3|12
TGTGCCATCAGTGATGACAGCTATGGCTACACCTTC
CAISDDSYGYTF
>TRBJ2-3|TRBD2|.|TRBV6-6|13
TGTGCCAGCAGTTTAGCGGGGAAGGATACGCAGTATTTT
CASSLAGKDTQYF
>TRBJ2-3|TRBD2|.|TRBV5-1|16
TGCGCCAGCAGCTTGGCTAGCGGGGCTTTCACAGATACGCAGTATTTT
CASSLASGAFTDTQYF